A single sample is the source of the 20 T cell receptor beta chains below, sequenced in a study of blood T cell repertoires in COVID-19. Using immunoSEQ multiplex PCR, the repertoire was profiled, and TCRdb retains in-frame clones only, with some absent. The table records about 99,000 clones, roughly 76% of them present only once. Sequencing was done on a sample of peripheral blood. These receptors were collected from a man older than 75 with COVID-19, enrolled during active disease.

The chain combines TRBV9 with TRBJ2-5, with D tentatively TRBD2 (5 bases). This CDR3 is built from 13 residues. CDR1 and CDR2 from the germline V gene are SGDLS and YYNGEE. Trimming removed 1 base from V and 5 bases from J, with 9 bases in between. The CDR3 region has the DNA TGTGCCAGCAGCGTACCGGGCGGGGAGACCCAGTACTTC. It is translated as CASSVPGGETQYF.

The chain is built from TRBV19 and TRBJ1-1; 7 nucleotides match TRBD1. This CDR3 is 16 amino acids long. CDR1 is LNHDA, CDR2 SQIVND, per germline (reference sequence). The V segment lost 8 bases and the J segment 5 bases; nucleotides outside the gene matches: 17. CDR3 in DNA: TGTGCCAGTGGTTCCCTACACAGGGGACGAACAACTGAAGCTTTCTTT. Its translation is CASGSLHRGRTTEAFF.

This clone showed up just once. This chain connects TRBV9 to TRBJ2-5; maybe TRBD1 (6 bases). The CDR3 extends over 16 amino acids. Germline values: CDR1 SGDLS, CDR2 YYNGEE. The germline V and J ends were trimmed by 4 bases and 1 base, with 17 bases remaining between them. CDR3 sequence: CASSLSSQGSQETQYF. The CDR3 DNA follows: TGTGCCAGCAGCCTCTCCTCACAGGGATCCCAAGAGACCCAGTACTTC.

V is TRBV2 and J is TRBJ1-2, with unresolved D. The CDR3 has 14 residues. Trimming left V 1 base short and J 4 bases short, with 10 bases between. Germline lookup yields CDR1 SNHLY and CDR2 FYNNEI. The CDR3 DNA reads TGTGCCAGCAGTGAAGACCTCGGTCCCTATGGCTACACCTTC. Translated, it gives CASSEDLGPYGYTF.

The chain employs TRBV2 and TRBJ1-2, with D tentatively TRBD1 (6 bases). In germline, CDR1 is SNHLY, CDR2 FYNNEI. Trimming left V 4 bases short and J 3 bases short, with 9 bases between. The length of the CDR3 is 13 residues. DNA of the CDR3: TGTGCCAGCAGTGGGGGGCTATACTATGGCTACACCTTC. This sequence encodes CASSGGLYYGYTF.

The genes are TRBV2 and TRBJ2-1; D remains ambiguous. Germline values: CDR1 SNHLY, CDR2 FYNNEI. The CDR3 consists of 11 residues. Between the trimmed V and J ends, which lost 5 bases and 3 bases, there was a span of 2 bases. The CDR3 loop is CASSYYNEQFF. The CDR3, as DNA: TGTGCCAGCAGTTACTACAATGAGCAGTTCTTC.

The CDR3 here is CASGSTQGATYNEQFF. DNA of the CDR3: TGTGCTAGTGGTAGTACACAGGGGGCCACCTACAATGAGCAGTTCTTC. This rearrangement joins TRBV12-5 to TRBJ2-1, with 9 bases matching TRBD1. V shed 5 bases, J shed 2 bases, and the junction held 7 bases outside the gene matches. CDR1 and CDR2 (germline): LGHNT, FRNRAP. The CDR3 contains 16 residues.

The chain joins TRBV5-5 to TRBJ2-5, with 8 bases lining up with TRBD2. The CDR3 has 17 residues. The J segment lost 10 bases and the V segment lost 1 base, leaving 18 bases of the junction unmatched. Per germline, CDR1 SGHKS and CDR2 YYEKEE (reference sequence). CDR3 sequence reads: CASSLIPGAGDRGGQYF. For the CDR3, the DNA is TGTGCCAGCAGCTTGATCCCAGGAGCGGGGGACCGAGGGGGCCAGTACTTC.

In DNA, the CDR3 is TGTGCCTGGGGGTTACAGCTCTACACTGAAGCTTTCTTT. Its translation: CAWGLQLYTEAFF. This chain joins TRBV30 and TRBJ1-1; D not resolved. The germline V and J ends were trimmed by 5 bases and 3 bases, with 13 bases remaining between them. CDR3 length: 13 amino acids. Per the germline V gene, CDR1 is GTSNPN and CDR2 is SVGIG (reference sequence).

The V and J genes are TRBV2 and TRBJ1-6; 7 bases align to TRBD1. CDR3 length equals 15 residues. Germline V gives CDR1 SNHLY, CDR2 FYNNEI. Trimming removed 4 bases from V and 8 bases from J; junction bases left unmatched: 8. The CDR3 DNA sequence: TGTGCCAGCAGTGTTGAGACAGGGCTGTATTCACCCCTCCACTTT. Its translation: CASSVETGLYSPLHF.

The chain joins TRBV19 to TRBJ1-3, with 7 bases that match TRBD1. This CDR3 comprises 18 residues. After removal of 5 bases from V and 0 bases from J, the junction contained 13 bases not matched to a gene. Germline V CDR1 and CDR2: LNHDA, SQIVND (reference sequence). The CDR3, as DNA: TGTGCCAGTAGTGCGACCCTGGGACAGCCACACTCTGGAAACACCATATATTTT. Translated: CASSATLGQPHSGNTIYF.

The rearrangement links TRBV14 to TRBJ1-1; maybe TRBD1 (5 bases). CDR3 length: 14 residues. Trimming cost V 1 base and J 6 bases, with 12 bases left between them. Germline-derived CDR1 and CDR2 are SGHDN and FVKESK. This CDR3 is CASSQGGGWAEAFF. The CDR3 DNA reads TGTGCCAGCAGCCAAGGCGGGGGTTGGGCTGAAGCTTTCTTT. The whole variable domain, filled in from reference TRBV14 and TRBJ1-1, reads EAGVTQFPSHSVIEKGQTVTLRCDPISGHDNLYWYRRVMGKEIKFLLHFVKESKQDESGMPNNRFLAERTGGTYSTLKVQPAELEDSGVYFCASSQGGGWAEAFFGQGTRLTVV.

The V and J genes are TRBV10-1 and TRBJ2-3; 8 bases agree with TRBD2. After removal of 2 bases from V and 2 bases from J, the junction contained 6 bases not matched to a gene. CDR3 length equals 16 residues. Germline loops: CDR1 WNHNN, CDR2 SYGVQD (reference sequence). CDR3: CASSEASGGVTDTQYF. The DNA of the CDR3 is TGCGCCAGCAGTGAGGCCAGCGGGGGTGTCACAGATACGCAGTATTTT.

This chain joins TRBV9 and TRBJ2-5; 11 bases map to TRBD2. The trim removed 2 bases at V and 4 bases at J, leaving 7 bases unmatched. The CDR3 spans 16 residues. Germline V gives CDR1 SGDLS, CDR2 YYNGEE. For the CDR3, the DNA is TGTGCCAGCAGCGTGGCTACTAGCGGGAGAGCAGAGACCCAGTACTTC. Protein sequence: CASSVATSGRAETQYF.

This chain joins TRBV30 and TRBJ1-5; no clear D gene. The V end was cut by 0 bases, the J end by 5 bases, with 8 bases between. Per the germline V gene, CDR1 is GTSNPN and CDR2 is SVGIG (reference sequence). This CDR3 comprises 13 residues. Here the CDR3 reads CAWSVRADQPQHF. The CDR3 bases are TGTGCCTGGAGTGTACGAGCCGATCAGCCCCAGCATTTT.

This rearrangement joins TRBV3-1 (or the pseudogene TRBV3-2) to TRBJ1-1; unclear D gene. There are 13 residues in the CDR3. V lost 1 base and J lost 1, with 4 bases in between. Per the germline V gene, CDR1 is LGHDT and CDR2 is YNNKEL (reference sequence). CDR3 loop: CASSQVQNTEAFF. In DNA form, the CDR3 reads TGTGCCAGCAGCCAAGTTCAGAACACTGAAGCTTTCTTT.

The chain combines TRBV27 with TRBJ1-1; D is undetermined. The V end was cut by 8 bases, the J end by 1 base, with 11 bases between. Per the germline V gene, CDR1 is MNHEY and CDR2 is SMNVEV (reference sequence). This CDR3 is 13 amino acids long. CDR3 nucleotides: TGTGCCAGCCTGGCAGACACGAACACTGAAGCTTTCTTT. This encodes CASLADTNTEAFF.

The J gene is TRBJ1-2, the V gene TRBV18, with D perhaps matching TRBD1 (6 bases). The CDR3 contains 18 residues. Trimming stripped 0 bases from V and 1 base from J, with 18 bases between. CDR1 is KGHSH, CDR2 LQKENI, per germline. CDR3 loop: CASSPPRGQPKDNYGYTF. In DNA form, the CDR3 reads TGTGCCAGCTCACCACCTAGGGGACAACCCAAGGATAACTATGGCTACACCTTC.

The V and J genes are TRBV28 and TRBJ1-4; possible D gene TRBD1, 6 bases. Germline assignment: CDR1 MDHEN and CDR2 SYDVKM. The CDR3 spans 14 residues. Trimming took off 2 bases at V and 7 bases at J, with 11 bases between the two ends. DNA of the CDR3: TGTGCCAGCAGTTTAATAACAGGGCGTGAAAAACTGTTTTTT. This gives the protein CASSLITGREKLFF.

This chain joins TRBV4-1 and TRBJ1-4, with D possibly TRBD1 on 6 matching bases. Per germline, CDR1 MGHRA and CDR2 YSYEKL. This CDR3 spans 15 amino acids. V was clipped by 0 bases and J by 8 bases, with 13 bases between them. CDR3 protein: CASSQEGQGNEKLFF. The CDR3 DNA reads as TGCGCCAGCAGCCAAGAAGGGCAGGGGAACGAAAAACTGTTTTTT.